The 21 T cell receptor beta chains given below trace back to one sample, sequenced in a study of cytomegalovirus exposure and HLA in healthy donors. Both 60 Vbeta primers and 13 Jbeta primers went into the PCR. This table comes from immunoSEQ multiplex PCR, and its TCRdb copy is limited to in-frame clones, with some not included. The repertoire holds approximately 77,000 clones, with around three quarters as singletons. Sequenced material: PBMCs. These receptors all stem from a man aged 35 to 55 in good health and CMV-seronegative.

This clone showed up just once. CDR3 nucleotide sequence: TGTGCCCAAGGGGGAGGGCCCTACGAGCAGTACTTC. Protein: CAQGGGPYEQYF. The chain couples TRBV30 to TRBJ2-7, with D possibly being TRBD2 (7 bases). The CDR3 totals 12 residues. V was shortened by 8 bases and J by 2 bases, with 13 bases between the two germline ends. In germline, CDR1 is GTSNPN, CDR2 SVGIG (reference sequence).

This rearrangement joins TRBV19 to TRBJ2-1; 7 nucleotides match TRBD2. The CDR3 contains 14 residues. Germline CDR1 LNHDA, CDR2 SQIVND (reference sequence). V lost 3 bases and J lost 7; bases outside the gene matches: 6. CDR3 amino acids: CASSMAGESNEQFF. DNA for the CDR3: TGTGCCAGTAGTATGGCGGGAGAATCGAATGAGCAGTTCTTC.

The chain couples TRBV9 to TRBJ2-7, with TRBD2 identical over 7 bases. V gave up 4 bases and J gave up 0 bases; unmatched junction bases: 7. Germline values: CDR1 SGDLS, CDR2 YYNGEE. This CDR3 comprises 15 residues. The CDR3 nucleotides read TGTGCCAGCAGCCCAAGGGACTACACCTCCTACGAGCAGTACTTC. This codes for CASSPRDYTSYEQYF.

This chain uses TRBV28 with TRBJ1-1; 8 positions match TRBD1. Germline CDR1 is MDHEN and CDR2 is SYDVKM. CDR3 length: 15 residues. V lost 8 bases to trimming and J lost 5 bases; unmatched junction nucleotides: 13. The CDR3 sequence: CASGNVRGQRTEAFF. The CDR3 DNA reads TGTGCCAGCGGTAACGTCAGGGGGCAGAGGACTGAAGCTTTCTTT.

This chain joins TRBV7-3 and TRBJ2-1, with D possibly matching TRBD2 (6 bases). Looked up from germline, CDR1 is SGHTA and CDR2 is FQGTGA. The CDR3 covers 13 residues. V lost 1 base to trimming and J lost 9 bases, with 10 bases between them. CDR3 sequence: CASSLIRETEQFF. In nucleotides, the CDR3 is TGTGCCAGCAGCTTAATCCGGGAGACTGAGCAGTTCTTC.

Details on this clone: An end of the junction does not agree with germline; a read error may underlie this. This rearrangement joins TRBV5-1 to TRBJ2-5; 14 bases line up with TRBD2. CDR3 length: 14 amino acids. Germline V lookup: CDR1 SGHRS, CDR2 YFSETQ. Written as DNA, the CDR3 is TGCGCCAGCAGCGGTACGGGACTAGCGGGAGAGACCAACTTC. Translation gives CASSGTGLAGETNF.

This rearrangement joins TRBV5-1 to TRBJ2-3; weak D call: TRBD2 (6 bases). Trimming pared 4 bases from V and 2 bases from J, leaving 14 bases between. The CDR3 has 15 amino acids. Germline CDR1 reads SGHRS; CDR2 reads YFSETQ. The DNA of the CDR3 is TGCGCCAGCAGCAAGACTAGTGTTTCCACAGATACGCAGTATTTT. This gives the protein CASSKTSVSTDTQYF. The full variable domain, completed using reference TRBV5-1 and TRBJ2-3, is KAGVTQTPRYLIKTRGQQVTLSCSPISGHRSVSWYQQTPGQGLQFLFEYFSETQRNKGNFPGRFSGRQFSNSRSEMNVSTLELGDSALYLCASSKTSVSTDTQYFGPGTRLTVL.

This clone was found a few times. One junction end disagrees with the germline gene, perhaps due to a read error. The chain links TRBV29-1 to TRBJ1-1; TRBD1 aligns across 7 bases. CDR1 SQVTM and CDR2 ANQGSEA come from the germline V gene. This CDR3 contains 13 residues. DNA of the CDR3: TGCAGCGTTAAAGACAGGGTCAACACTGAAGCTTTCTTT. Amino acid sequence: CSVKDRVNTEAFF.

The chain joins TRBV25-1 to TRBJ2-1, with TRBD2 as a possible D gene (6 bases). Trimming took off 6 bases at V and 0 bases at J, with 9 bases between the two ends. Germline CDR1 and CDR2: MGHDK and SYGVNS. This CDR3 is 14 amino acids long. The CDR3 loop is CASSRESSYNEQFF. The CDR3 nucleotides are TGTGCCAGCAGCCGGGAGAGCTCCTACAATGAGCAGTTCTTC.

The rearrangement links TRBV28 to TRBJ1-2; 7 positions agree with TRBD1. The CDR3 has 15 amino acids. Germline V gene data show CDR1 as MDHEN and CDR2 as SYDVKM. V gave up 6 bases and J gave up 1 base; unmatched junction bases: 8. CDR3 nucleotides: TGTGCCAGCAGGGGGACAGCCCTTTATAACTATGGCTACACCTTC. It yields the protein CASRGTALYNYGYTF.

A single count supports this clone. The chain is built from TRBV5-1 and TRBJ1-1; a weak D match, TRBD1 (6 bases). The CDR3 is 15 residues long. V was pared by 4 bases and J by 0 bases, with 13 bases between. Germline lookup yields CDR1 SGHRS and CDR2 YFSETQ. CDR3 residues: CASSAGQTMNTEAFF. The CDR3 DNA is TGCGCCAGCAGCGCCGGACAGACCATGAACACTGAAGCTTTCTTT.

This clone was counted a few times. The V call is TRBV5-6, the J call TRBJ2-3, with 7 bases matching TRBD1. The CDR3 is 16 amino acids. Germline V gives CDR1 SGHDT, CDR2 YYEEEE. Trimming took 4 bases from V and 6 from J; bases not matched to a gene: 14. The CDR3 here is CASSTRAQGLSDTQYF. As DNA, the CDR3 is TGTGCCAGCAGCACAAGGGCACAGGGGCTGAGTGATACGCAGTATTTT.

V and J are TRBV29-1 and TRBJ1-5; perhaps TRBD1 as D (5 bases). Per germline, CDR1 SQVTM and CDR2 ANQGSEA. Trimming took 4 bases from V and 2 from J, leaving 12 bases between them. There are 14 residues in the CDR3. CDR3 sequence: CSVATVIGNQPQHF. In DNA form, the CDR3 reads TGCAGCGTTGCGACAGTAATCGGCAATCAGCCCCAGCATTTT.

The chain combines TRBV15 with TRBJ2-5; 11 nucleotides line up with TRBD1. Judging by the DNA end, TRBJ2-7 fits better; the J call may be wrong. This CDR3 comprises 14 residues. Germline V gene data show CDR1 as LNHNV and CDR2 as YYDKDF (reference sequence). CDR3 DNA sequence: TGTGCCACCAGCAGGGGACAGGGGGTCCACGAGCAGTACTTC. This translates into CATSRGQGVHEQYF.

The chain is built from TRBV6-5 and TRBJ2-7, with TRBD2 matching 12 bases. This CDR3 is 15 amino acids long. Germline-derived CDR1 and CDR2 are MNHEY and SVGAGI. The J segment lost 2 bases and the V segment lost 2 bases, leaving 1 base of the junction unmatched. The CDR3 loop is CASSYRLAGAYEQYF. Here the CDR3 DNA reads TGTGCCAGCAGTTACCGACTAGCGGGAGCCTACGAGCAGTACTTC.

The chain is built from TRBV28 and TRBJ2-5, with 8 bases fitting TRBD2. V trimming: 8 bases; J trimming: 5 bases; junction bases outside the gene matches: 10. Per the germline V gene, CDR1 is MDHEN and CDR2 is SYDVKM. The CDR3 sequence is 14 residues long. In DNA form, the CDR3 reads TGTGCCAGCGGGTTAGCGGGAACGTGCGAGACCCAGTACTTC. This sequence encodes CASGLAGTCETQYF.

The J gene is TRBJ2-5, the V gene TRBV29-1; no definite D call. Near its end, the DNA agrees better with TRBJ2-7, so the J call may be wrong. The CDR3 length is 11 residues. The germline CDR1 and CDR2 sequences are SQVTM and ANQGSEA. DNA of the CDR3: TGCAGCGGCTTTTGGGACTACGAGCAGTACTTC. Its translation: CSGFWDYEQYF.

This clone was seen once. CDR3 in amino acids: CASIRQGDHQGYTF. The DNA for the CDR3 is TGTGCCAGTATTCGACAGGGGGATCATCAGGGCTACACCTTC. This chain joins TRBV19 and TRBJ1-2; 9 positions match TRBD1. This CDR3 has 14 residues. Per the germline V gene, CDR1 is LNHDA and CDR2 is SQIVND (reference sequence). V was pared by 7 bases and J by 8 bases, with 11 bases of the junction left unmatched.

This clone has more than one count but fewer than ten. V and J are TRBV27 and TRBJ2-2, with D possibly TRBD2 on 6 matching bases. CDR1 is MNHEY, CDR2 SMNVEV, per germline (reference sequence). The CDR3 runs to 15 residues. V was pared by 8 bases and J by 6 bases, with 19 bases between. CDR3 bases: TGTGCCAGCCGCACTGGGTACTCGGGAGCCGGGGAGCTGTTTTTT. Residues: CASRTGYSGAGELFF.

The gene calls are TRBV28 and TRBJ1-2; D is unclear. The germline V gene has CDR1 MDHEN and CDR2 SYDVKM. This CDR3 has 17 amino acids. V gave up 3 bases and J gave up 3 bases, with 20 bases separating them. The CDR3 spells CASSFRLLRKTDYGYTF. The DNA of the CDR3 is TGTGCCAGCAGTTTCAGACTACTACGCAAGACCGACTATGGCTACACCTTC.

CDR3 bases: TGTGCCAGCAGCTTAACTAGCGGGAGGAATGAGCAGTTCTTC. Translated, it gives CASSLTSGRNEQFF. V and J are TRBV7-9 and TRBJ2-1, with TRBD2 matching over 12 bases. CDR1 and CDR2 from the germline V gene are SEHNR and FQNEAQ (reference sequence). The CDR3 has 14 amino acids. Losses at the gene ends were 2 bases for V and 7 bases for J; bases not matched to a gene: 0.